There are a few counts of the clone carrying this T cell receptor (beta chain). The data originate from a study of T cell repertoires in cytomegalovirus infection. One entry per CDR3 protein, called by TCRdb with MiXCR from the reads. Of 310,000 or so distinct CDR3 sequences listed, roughly 16% are singletons. The V and J ends lost 3 bases and 2 bases respectively, with 12 bases between them. The CDR3 covers 15 residues. CDR1 and CDR2 from the germline V gene are SGHRS and YFSETQ. This clonotype was sampled from a human donor in good health (CMV status not recorded). Some clones in this sample may be carry-over from other donors' samples. The sequencing sample was made of PBMCs. The gene calls are TRBV5-1 and TRBJ1-5; D is uncertain. CDR3 in DNA: TGCGCCAGCAGCTCGGGCCCCTCGGGCAATCAGCCCCAGCATTTT. It codes for CASSSGPSGNQPQHF.